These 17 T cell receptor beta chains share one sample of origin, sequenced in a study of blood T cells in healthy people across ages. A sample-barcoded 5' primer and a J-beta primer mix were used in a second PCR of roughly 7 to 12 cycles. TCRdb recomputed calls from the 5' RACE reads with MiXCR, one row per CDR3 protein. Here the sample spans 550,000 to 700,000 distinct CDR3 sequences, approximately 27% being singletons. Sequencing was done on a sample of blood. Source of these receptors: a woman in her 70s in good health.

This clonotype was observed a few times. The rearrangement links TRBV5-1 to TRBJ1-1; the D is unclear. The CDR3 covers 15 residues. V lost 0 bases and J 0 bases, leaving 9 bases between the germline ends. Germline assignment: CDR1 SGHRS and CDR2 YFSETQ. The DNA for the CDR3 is TGCGCCAGCAGCTTGGATACGGGGATGAACACTGAAGCTTTCTTT. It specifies CASSLDTGMNTEAFF.

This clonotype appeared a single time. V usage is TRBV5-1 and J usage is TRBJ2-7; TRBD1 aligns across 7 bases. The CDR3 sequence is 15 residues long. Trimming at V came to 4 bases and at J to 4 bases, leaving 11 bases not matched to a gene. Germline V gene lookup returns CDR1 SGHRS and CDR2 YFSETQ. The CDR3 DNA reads TGCGCCAGCAGCCCCGGGACAGCTATTTTGTACGAGCAGTACTTC. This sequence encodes CASSPGTAILYEQYF.

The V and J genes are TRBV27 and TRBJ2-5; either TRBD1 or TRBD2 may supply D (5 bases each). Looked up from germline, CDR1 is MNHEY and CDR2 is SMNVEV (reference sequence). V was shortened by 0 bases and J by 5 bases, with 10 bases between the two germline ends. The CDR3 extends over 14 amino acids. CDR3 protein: CASSLSWDVETQYF. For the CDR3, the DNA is TGTGCCAGCAGTTTATCCTGGGACGTGGAGACCCAGTACTTC.

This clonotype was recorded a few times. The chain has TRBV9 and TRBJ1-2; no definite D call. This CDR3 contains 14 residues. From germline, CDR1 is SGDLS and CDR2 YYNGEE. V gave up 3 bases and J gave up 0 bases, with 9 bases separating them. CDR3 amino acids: CASSEAVTNYGYTF. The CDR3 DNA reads TGTGCCAGCAGCGAGGCAGTTACTAACTATGGCTACACCTTC.

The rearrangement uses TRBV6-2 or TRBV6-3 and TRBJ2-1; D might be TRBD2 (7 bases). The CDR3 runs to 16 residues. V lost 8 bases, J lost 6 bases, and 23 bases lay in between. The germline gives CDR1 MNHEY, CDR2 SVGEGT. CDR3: CASPRKRGGLSNEQFF. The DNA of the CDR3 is TGTGCCAGCCCCAGAAAGAGGGGGGGCCTCTCCAATGAGCAGTTCTTC.

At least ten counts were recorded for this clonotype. The CDR3 nucleotides are TGCAGTGCTACCCGGACAGATTATGGCTACACCTTC. It yields the protein CSATRTDYGYTF. The rearrangement joins TRBV20-1 to TRBJ1-2; possible D gene TRBD1, 6 bases. The CDR3 totals 12 residues. The V end lost 4 bases, the J end lost 5 bases, and 11 bases lay between the germline ends. The germline V gene has CDR1 DFQATT and CDR2 SNEGSKA (reference sequence).

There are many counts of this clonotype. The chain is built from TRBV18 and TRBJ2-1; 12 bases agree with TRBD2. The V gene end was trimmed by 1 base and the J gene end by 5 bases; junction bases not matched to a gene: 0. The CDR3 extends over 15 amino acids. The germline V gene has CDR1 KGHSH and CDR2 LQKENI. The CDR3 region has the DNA TGTGCCAGCTCACCACGGACTAGCGGGAACAATGAGCAGTTCTTC. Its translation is CASSPRTSGNNEQFF.

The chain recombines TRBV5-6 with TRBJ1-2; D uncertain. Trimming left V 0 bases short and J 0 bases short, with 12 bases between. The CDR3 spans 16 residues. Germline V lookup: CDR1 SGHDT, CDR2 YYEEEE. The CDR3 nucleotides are TGTGCCAGCAGCTTGGTTGGAACCGACGCTAACTATGGCTACACCTTC. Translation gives CASSLVGTDANYGYTF.

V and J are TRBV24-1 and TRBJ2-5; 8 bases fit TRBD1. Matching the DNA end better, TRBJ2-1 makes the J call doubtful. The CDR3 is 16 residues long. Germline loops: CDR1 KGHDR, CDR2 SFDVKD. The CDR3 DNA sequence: TGTGCCACCAGTGATTCACAGGGGGGACGTTACAATGAGCAGTTCTTC. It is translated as CATSDSQGGRYNEQFF.

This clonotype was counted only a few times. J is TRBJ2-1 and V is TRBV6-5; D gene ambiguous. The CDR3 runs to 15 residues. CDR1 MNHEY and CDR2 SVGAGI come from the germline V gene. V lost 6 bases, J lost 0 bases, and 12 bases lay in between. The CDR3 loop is CASRPPGSSYNEQFF. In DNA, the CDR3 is TGTGCCAGCAGGCCGCCGGGTAGCTCCTACAATGAGCAGTTCTTC.

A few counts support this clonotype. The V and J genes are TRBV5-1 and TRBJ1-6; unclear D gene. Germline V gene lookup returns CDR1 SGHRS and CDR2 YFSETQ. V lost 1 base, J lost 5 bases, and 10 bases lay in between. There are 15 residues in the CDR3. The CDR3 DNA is TGCGCCAGCAGCTTGAGTGCCAGAAATAATTCACCCCTCCACTTT. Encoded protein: CASSLSARNNSPLHF.

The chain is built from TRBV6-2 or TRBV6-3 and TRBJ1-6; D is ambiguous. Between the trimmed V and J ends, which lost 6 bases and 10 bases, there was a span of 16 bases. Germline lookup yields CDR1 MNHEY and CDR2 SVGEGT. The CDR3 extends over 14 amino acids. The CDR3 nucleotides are TGTGCCAGCAGCCCTACTCGACACGGATCACCCCTCCACTTT. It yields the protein CASSPTRHGSPLHF.

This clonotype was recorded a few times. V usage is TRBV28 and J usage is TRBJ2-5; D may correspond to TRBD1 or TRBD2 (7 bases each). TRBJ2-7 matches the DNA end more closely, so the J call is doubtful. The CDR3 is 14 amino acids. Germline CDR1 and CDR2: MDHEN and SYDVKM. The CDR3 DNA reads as TGTGCCAGCACCCAGGGGGGGGGTAGCTACGAGCAGTACTTC. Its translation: CASTQGGGSYEQYF.

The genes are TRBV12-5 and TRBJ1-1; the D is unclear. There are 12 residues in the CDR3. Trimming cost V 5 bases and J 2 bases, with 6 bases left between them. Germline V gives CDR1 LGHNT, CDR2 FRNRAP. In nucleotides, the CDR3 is TGTGCTAGTGGTCTCCTAAACACTGAAGCTTTCTTT. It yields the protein CASGLLNTEAFF.

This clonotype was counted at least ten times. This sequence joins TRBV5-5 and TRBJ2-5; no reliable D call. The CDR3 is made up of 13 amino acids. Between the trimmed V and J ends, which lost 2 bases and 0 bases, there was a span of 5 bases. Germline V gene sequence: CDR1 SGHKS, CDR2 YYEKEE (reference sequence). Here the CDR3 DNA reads TGTGCCAGCAGCTTCTGGGACCAAGAGACCCAGTACTTC. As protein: CASSFWDQETQYF.

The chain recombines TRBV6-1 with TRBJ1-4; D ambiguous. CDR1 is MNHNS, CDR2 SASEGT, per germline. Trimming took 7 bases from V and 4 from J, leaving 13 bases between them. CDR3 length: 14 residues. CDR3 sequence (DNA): TGTGCCAGCATGAAAAGCAGAGATAATGAAAAACTGTTTTTT. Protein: CASMKSRDNEKLFF.

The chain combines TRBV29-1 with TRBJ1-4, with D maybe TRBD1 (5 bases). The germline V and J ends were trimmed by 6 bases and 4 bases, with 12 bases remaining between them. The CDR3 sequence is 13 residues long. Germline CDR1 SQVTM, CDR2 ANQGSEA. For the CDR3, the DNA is TGCAGCGTCACCGGGACGGGTAATGAAAAACTGTTTTTT. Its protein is CSVTGTGNEKLFF.